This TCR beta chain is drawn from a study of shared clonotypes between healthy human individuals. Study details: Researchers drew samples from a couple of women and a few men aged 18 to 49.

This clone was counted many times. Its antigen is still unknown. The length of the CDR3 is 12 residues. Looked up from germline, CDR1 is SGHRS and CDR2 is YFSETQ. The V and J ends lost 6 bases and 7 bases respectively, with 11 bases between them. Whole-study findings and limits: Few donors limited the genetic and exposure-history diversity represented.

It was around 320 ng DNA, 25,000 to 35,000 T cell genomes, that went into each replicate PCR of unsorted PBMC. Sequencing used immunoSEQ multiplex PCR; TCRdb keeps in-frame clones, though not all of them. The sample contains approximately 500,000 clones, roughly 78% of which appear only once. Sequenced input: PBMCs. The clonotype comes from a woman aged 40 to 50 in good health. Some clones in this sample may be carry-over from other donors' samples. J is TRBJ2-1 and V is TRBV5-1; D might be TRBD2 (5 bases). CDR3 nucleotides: TGCGCCAGCATGGCCACTAGGAATGAGCAGTTCTTC. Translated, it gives CASMATRNEQFF. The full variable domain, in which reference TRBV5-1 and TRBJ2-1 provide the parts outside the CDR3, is KAGVTQTPRYLIKTRGQQVTLSCSPISGHRSVSWYQQTPGQGLQFLFEYFSETQRNKGNFPGRFSGRQFSNSRSEMNVSTLELGDSALYLCASMATRNEQFFGPGTRLTVL.